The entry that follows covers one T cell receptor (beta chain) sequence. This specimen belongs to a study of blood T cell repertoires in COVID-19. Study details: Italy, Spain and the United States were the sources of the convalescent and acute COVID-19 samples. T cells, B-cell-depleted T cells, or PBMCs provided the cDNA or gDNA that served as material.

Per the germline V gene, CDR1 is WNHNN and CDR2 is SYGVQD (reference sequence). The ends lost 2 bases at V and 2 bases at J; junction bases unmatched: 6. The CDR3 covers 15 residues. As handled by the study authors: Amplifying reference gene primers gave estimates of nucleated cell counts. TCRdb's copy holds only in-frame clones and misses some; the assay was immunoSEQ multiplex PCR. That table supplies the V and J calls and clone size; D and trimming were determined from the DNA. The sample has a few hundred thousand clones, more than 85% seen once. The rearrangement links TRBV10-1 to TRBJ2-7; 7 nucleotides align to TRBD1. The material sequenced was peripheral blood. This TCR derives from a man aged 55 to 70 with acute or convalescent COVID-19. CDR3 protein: CASSEADRAAYEQYF. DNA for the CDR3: TGCGCCAGCAGTGAGGCCGACAGGGCCGCCTACGAGCAGTACTTC.